This T cell receptor beta chain was profiled in a study of T cells in women clearing cervical HPV infection listed by TCRdb under 2018. Background on the whole study: Cases were about 25 women with histologically confirmed HPV16-related CIN3 or worse, including a couple of invasive cancers. Nested within Costa Rica's Guanacaste HPV Natural History Study, an exploratory proof-of-principle case-control study compared TCR repertoires across cervical HPV16 outcomes. Cases had a median age of 34 years and controls had a median age of around 40, with no significant differences in baseline characteristics. Since HLA typing was available for only a few women, HLA type could not be ruled out as a confounder. Among cases, blood sampling came a median of approximately 150 days after lesion detection, with an interquartile range of about 80 to 230 days. Blood from cases was collected at the visit at which the lesion was first identified, whereas blood from controls was collected once infection was no longer detected. As quality controls, five blinded duplicates were added to each group, bringing the total to about 60 samples made up of 50 or so participants and around 10 replicates. The parent cohort enrolled roughly 9,400 women aged 18 or older in Guanacaste, Costa Rica, in about 1993 to 1994 and followed the women for six to eight years. The 20 to 25 controls were women who cleared a single incident HPV16 infection within 12 months without developing precancer or cancer. Cases and controls were matched on year of sample collection and on age within five years. General findings and caveats noted by the study authors: Because T-cell numbers per sample were unknown, differences in richness could reflect varying T-cell content rather than repertoire biology. TRBV6-7 relative abundance was lower in cases than in controls (around 0.11% versus 0.15%; Bonferroni P = 0.0008). The cross-sectional design could not show whether the associations came before the infection or were a result of it, and neither effector/memory subsets nor HPV-specific T cells were isolated. TCR repertoire richness was significantly higher in CIN3+ cases than in controls across sequencing depths, while evenness did not differ. Random forest classifiers that combined richness and V gene abundances separated cases from controls with an estimated AUC of about 0.8.

The immunoSEQ assay used multiplex PCR to amplify TCR beta CDR3 regions from an average of about 1.1 ug of genomic DNA per sample. The assay corrected primer bias using a complete synthetic TCR repertoire to establish an amplification baseline. The amplicons were sequenced using the Illumina platform. As for how the authors treated the data: Sequence errors were corrected by clustering with frequency ratios and a modified nearest-neighbor algorithm, and the sequences were then analyzed in the immunoSEQ Analyzer using IMGT gene definitions. TCR richness and evenness were averaged over 20 rarefaction repeats at each rarefaction depth, excluding samples with fewer sequences than the depth. Wilcoxon rank sum tests with FDR correction were used to compare V, D and J gene relative abundances between the groups. Blinded duplicates gave an intraclass correlation of over 90% for TCR richness and an average of roughly 76% across some 62 gene segments. The table comes from immuneACCESS by way of TCRdb, which keeps in-frame sequences with V and J called. Part of the clones is missing from these tables; in studies checked, under half for an unresolved V gene and the rest for unknown reasons. V, J and clone size reflect that table, while D and trimming were determined from the DNA. The record for this sample contains under 25,000 clones. Of the sample, 2.5% to 3.5% is held by the ten largest clones.

Its CDR3 holds 14 amino acids, cysteine through phenylalanine. Sequencing covers 33 bases of the CDR3, shown here with the frame starting at base 1. From a lookup of the germline V gene (reference sequence), CDR1 and CDR2 are LNHDA and SQIVND. Cut back by 6 bases and 5 bases, the V and J ends lie 14 bases apart. Worth noting for this clone: This clone's antigen is unknown. The read terminates 3 residues before the CDR3 end, so the remaining end is supplied by the germline J gene.

Every participant had a single incident cervical HPV16 infection, and women with prevalent HPV16 infections were excluded. Cervical HPV DNA was detected by MY09/MY11 PCR and genotyped by dot-blot hybridization. Around 15 mL of heparinized blood was centrifuged, after which the buffy coat was aliquoted, frozen at -30 degrees C, and then stored at -80 degrees C. QIAGEN kits were used to extract genomic DNA from the buffy coat specimens. Recombination joined TRBV19 with TRBJ1-5; perhaps TRBD1 is the D gene, with 6 bases matching. The sample comprised blood buffy coat. The sequence came from a woman aged 18 to 75 with a cervical HPV16 infection that either progressed to CIN3+ or cleared (not recorded which). The sequenced part of the CDR3 DNA is TGTGCCAGTAGCCTGTGGGGGCCCCATCAGCCC. Translated, this is CASSLWGPHQP. The entire CDR3 sequence reads CASSLWGPHQPQHF.